This TCR beta chain was retrieved from a study of CD8+CD57+ T cells in acquired aplastic anemia. The wider study: Each DNA sample taken from sorted CD4+ and CD8+ cells came to approximately 3.3 ug on average. Overall study results and limits: Overlapping CD8+ CDR3 repertoires of patients and controls contained about 27 shared sequences.

For sequencing, patients were chosen who had shown expansion of CD8+CD57+ cells by flow cytometry. Germline lookup yields CDR1 MGHRA and CDR2 YSYEKL. The V gene lost 0 bases and the J gene lost 3 bases, with 17 bases spanning the gap. This CDR3 region has 17 residues. As regards this clonotype: What it recognizes is unknown. Being one base from a much bigger clone, this may be a read error.

It was genomic DNA that served as the template for profiling TCR beta VDJ and CDR3. TCRdb independently ran MiXCR on the reads; one entry per CDR3 protein. The table includes 150,000 to 200,000 distinct CDR3 sequences, approximately 50% detected once. This rearrangement joins TRBV4-1 to TRBJ1-1; D call uncertain. Sequenced material: sorted CD4+, CD8+, or CD8+CD57+ T cells (not recorded which) from PBMCs. This TCR was sampled from a human donor with aplastic anemia. For the CDR3, the DNA is TGCGCCAGCAGCCAAGATTTCGCGGGAGGGATTTACACTGAAGCTTTCTTT. Translated: CASSQDFAGGIYTEAFF.